This is a list of T cell receptor beta chains from one sample in a study of regulatory and conventional T cells in RAG deficiency. Method: immunoSEQ multiplex PCR; TCRdb's copy keeps in-frame clones and lacks some. The table has 350 to 450 clones, around 41% seen once. Sequencing was done on a sample of CD8+ T cells sorted from blood. These receptors were collected from a human donor with RAG deficiency presenting as severe combined immunodeficiency. Each CDR3 is given with its conserved first and last residue. The order of the fields is CDR3 DNA, CDR3 protein, D gene, clone size, V gene, J gene. D genes are given only for firm matches. Clone size is stated in some rows and not others, as once, few, many or a class when expanded.

TGTGCCGGCGTATTCCGGGACGGAGCCTACGAGCAGTACTTC	CAGVFRDGAYEQYF	.	.	TRBV27	TRBJ2-7
TGTGCCAGCAAGGACAGGGGGGTGCATCAGCCCCAGCATTTT	CASKDRGVHQPQHF	TRBD1	.	TRBV27	TRBJ1-5
TGTGCCAGCTCTATATCAGTGACTAATGAAAAACTGTTTTTT	CASSISVTNEKLFF	.	medium-sized	TRBV18	TRBJ1-4
TGTGCCAGCAGCGTAGGAAAGACCCAGTACTTC	CASSVGKTQYF	.	few	TRBV9	TRBJ2-5
TGTGCCAGCAGTTTAACAACCCCCCCGGGGTACGAGCAGTACTTC	CASSLTTPPGYEQYF	.	large	TRBV27	TRBJ2-7
TGTGCCAGCAGCCCCAGCTCCTACGAGCAGTACTTC	CASSPSSYEQYF	.	.	TRBV7-6	TRBJ2-7
TGTGCCAGCAGCTCGTCTACACATAACACCGGGGAGCTGTTTTTT	CASSSSTHNTGELFF	.	.	TRBV11-2	TRBJ2-2